These T cell receptor beta chains were read from a single sample in a study of beta chain features in type 1 diabetes. Measured with immunoSEQ multiplex PCR; TCRdb has only the in-frame clones, and not every one. The sample lists 250,000 to 300,000 clones, under 8.5% occurring once. Sequencing input: central memory CD4+ T cells from blood. These TCRs come from a woman aged 18-29 years in good health. CDR3s include the opening cysteine and the closing phenylalanine or tryptophan. D genes are given only for firm matches. Some rows mark clone size as missing; the rest say once, few, many or name a class of expanded clone.

TRBV7-8	TRBJ2-7	many	.	CASSRRTYEQYF	TGTGCCAGCAGCCGCCGCACCTACGAGCAGTACTTC
TRBV6-5	TRBJ2-7	many	TRBD1	CASSQRTGFDYEQYF	TGTGCCAGCAGTCAACGGACAGGGTTTGACTACGAGCAGTACTTC
TRBV23-1	TRBJ2-4	few	.	CAGLLQSRALLAKNIQYF	TGCGCCGGTCTTTTACAGTCAAGGGCCCTCCTAGCCAAAAACATTCAGTACTTC
TRBV5-1	TRBJ1-3	few	.	CASSLLLGANTIYF	TGCGCCAGCAGCTTGCTATTAGGGGCGAACACCATATATTTT
TRBV2	TRBJ1-4	few	.	CASQPGINEKLFF	TGTGCCAGCCAGCCCGGAATCAATGAAAAACTGTTTTTT
TRBV13	TRBJ2-7	few	TRBD1	CASSPDRAYEQYF	TGTGCCAGCAGCCCGGACAGGGCCTACGAGCAGTACTTC
TRBV11-2	TRBJ1-2	.	.	CASSQTQGNGYTF	TGTGCCAGCAGCCAGACACAGGGTAATGGCTACACCTTC
TRBV7-2	TRBJ1-3	.	.	CASRPGSGNTIYF	TGTGCCAGCAGACCAGGGTCTGGAAACACCATATATTTT
TRBV7-3	TRBJ1-2	few	.	CASSHNAEGGYTF	TGTGCCAGCAGTCACAACGCCGAGGGAGGCTACACCTTC
TRBV14	TRBJ1-2	few	.	CASSPPRDGYGYTF	TGTGCCAGCAGCCCTCCGAGGGACGGCTATGGCTACACCTTC
TRBV14	TRBJ2-3	few	.	CASSYSRNTQYF	TGTGCCAGCAGCTACTCAAGAAATACGCAGTATTTT
TRBV19	TRBJ2-1	many	.	CASSIDPGNGKQFF	TGTGCCAGTAGTATAGATCCAGGGAACGGAAAGCAGTTCTTC
TRBV6-5	TRBJ2-1	many	TRBD1	CASSFGTGSGFGEQFF	TGTGCCAGCAGTTTTGGGACAGGGTCGGGGTTCGGTGAGCAGTTCTTC
TRBV4-2	TRBJ2-3	.	.	CASSQGGAQTSTDTQYF	TGTGCCAGCAGCCAAGGGGGGGCACAAACTAGCACAGATACGCAGTATTTT
TRBV7-3	TRBJ2-2	.	.	CASTSNTGELFF	TGTGCCAGCACGTCGAACACCGGGGAGCTGTTTTTT
TRBV11-3	TRBJ2-3	.	.	CASSPPGGDTQYF	TGTGCCAGCAGCCCCCCTGGGGGAGATACGCAGTATTTT
TRBV10-3	TRBJ1-5	many	.	CAISRESNQPQHF	TGTGCCATCAGCAGGGAAAGCAATCAGCCCCAGCATTTT
TRBV4-3	TRBJ2-3	.	.	CASSQGRGTQYF	TGCGCCAGCAGCCAGGGCCGGGGGACGCAGTATTTT
TRBV29-1	TRBJ2-2	.	.	CSVLNGNAGELFF	TGCAGCGTTCTGAACGGTAACGCCGGGGAGCTGTTTTTT
TRBV12-5	TRBJ2-7	.	.	CASGLDGTYEQYF	TGTGCTAGTGGACTGGACGGCACCTACGAGCAGTACTTC
TRBV10-3	TRBJ1-6	few	.	CAISRDGTGDSPLHF	TGTGCCATCAGTCGGGACGGGACTGGGGATTCACCCCTCCACTTT
TRBV6-5	TRBJ2-5	.	TRBD1	CASSPGTGGWEQYF	TGTGCCAGCAGCCCCGGGACAGGGGGCTGGGAGCAGTACTTC
TRBV21-1	TRBJ1-2	few	.	CASSRTNYGYTF	TGTGCCAGCAGCAGGACAAACTATGGCTACACCTTC
TRBV29-1	TRBJ1-4	.	.	CSVGRATNEKLFF	TGCAGCGTTGGGAGGGCAACTAATGAAAAACTGTTTTTT
TRBV29-1	TRBJ2-2	few	.	CSVGDRNTGELFF	TGCAGCGTTGGTGACCGCAACACCGGGGAGCTGTTTTTT
TRBV7-2	TRBJ2-3	few	.	CASTFRGTDTQYF	TGTGCCAGCACCTTCCGTGGCACAGATACGCAGTATTTT
TRBV19	TRBJ2-6	many	.	CASSRVSGANVLTF	TGTGCCAGTAGTAGGGTTTCTGGGGCCAACGTCCTGACTTTC
TRBV2	TRBJ2-5	few	TRBD2	CASSEISGGGETQYF	TGTGCCAGCAGTGAAATCTCCGGGGGGGGAGAGACCCAGTACTTC
TRBV6-6	TRBJ2-7	.	TRBD1	CASSYLGQEYEQYF	TGTGCCAGCAGTTACCTGGGACAGGAATACGAGCAGTACTTC
TRBV5-1	TRBJ2-5	many	.	CASSFGVEETQYF	TGCGCCAGCAGCTTCGGAGTGGAAGAGACCCAGTACTTC
TRBV6-5	TRBJ2-6	few	.	CASSYGQGTGANVLTF	TGTGCCAGCAGTTACGGGCAGGGGACTGGGGCCAACGTCCTGACTTTC
TRBV6-5	TRBJ2-2	.	.	CASRKPDVGELFF	TGTGCCAGCAGGAAACCCGATGTGGGGGAGCTGTTTTTT
TRBV5-1	TRBJ1-4	.	.	CASSQDISTNEKLFF	TGCGCCAGCAGCCAAGACATATCAACTAATGAAAAACTGTTTTTT
TRBV5-1	TRBJ2-3	.	.	CASSIRVTDTQYF	TGCGCCAGCAGTATAAGGGTCACAGATACGCAGTATTTT
TRBV25-1	TRBJ2-5	.	TRBD2	CASSGPLAGGRETQYF	TGTGCCAGCAGTGGCCCACTAGCGGGAGGTAGAGAGACCCAGTACTTC
TRBV4-1	TRBJ2-1	.	TRBD2	CASGGLAGTNEQFF	TGCGCCAGCGGGGGACTAGCGGGAACCAATGAGCAGTTCTTC
TRBV7-2	TRBJ2-1	few	.	CASGLWYNEQFF	TGTGCCAGCGGGCTATGGTACAATGAGCAGTTCTTC